The sequence of this T cell receptor (beta chain) was determined in a study of radiotherapy plus CTLA-4 blockade in lung cancer. The CDR3 has 10 amino acids. Germline V gene sequence: CDR1 DFQATT, CDR2 SNEGSKA (reference sequence). V dropped 5 bases and J dropped 3 bases, with 3 bases sitting between them. Profiled with immunoSEQ multiplex PCR; TCRdb holds only in-frame clones, not every one. This sample has about 62,000 clones, with 70% to 85% found just once. The receptor was derived from a human donor with non-small cell lung cancer who had a complete response to radiotherapy plus ipilimumab. The genes are TRBV20-1 and TRBJ2-3; D call uncertain. The source material was peripheral blood, sampled from a patient treated with radiotherapy plus ipilimumab. The CDR3 loop reads CSARTDTQYF. The CDR3 DNA reads TGCAGTGCTCGGACAGATACGCAGTATTTT.